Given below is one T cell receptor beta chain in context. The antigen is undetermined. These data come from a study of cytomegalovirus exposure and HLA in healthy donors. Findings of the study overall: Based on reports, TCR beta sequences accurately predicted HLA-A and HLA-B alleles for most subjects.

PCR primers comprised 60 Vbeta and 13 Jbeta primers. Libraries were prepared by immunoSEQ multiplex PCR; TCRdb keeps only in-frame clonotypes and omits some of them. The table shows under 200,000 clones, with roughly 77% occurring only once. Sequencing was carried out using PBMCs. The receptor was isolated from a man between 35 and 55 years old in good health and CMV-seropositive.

Here the CDR3 reads CASSLVGGGQQDTQYF. DNA of the CDR3: TGTGCCAGCAGCTTAGTGGGGGGAGGGCAACAAGATACGCAGTATTTT. The chain carries TRBV7-2 and TRBJ2-3; TRBD2 aligns across 7 bases. Germline values: CDR1 SGHTA, CDR2 FQGNSA. Losses at the gene ends were 1 base for V and 5 bases for J; bases not matched to a gene: 9. The CDR3 contains 16 residues.